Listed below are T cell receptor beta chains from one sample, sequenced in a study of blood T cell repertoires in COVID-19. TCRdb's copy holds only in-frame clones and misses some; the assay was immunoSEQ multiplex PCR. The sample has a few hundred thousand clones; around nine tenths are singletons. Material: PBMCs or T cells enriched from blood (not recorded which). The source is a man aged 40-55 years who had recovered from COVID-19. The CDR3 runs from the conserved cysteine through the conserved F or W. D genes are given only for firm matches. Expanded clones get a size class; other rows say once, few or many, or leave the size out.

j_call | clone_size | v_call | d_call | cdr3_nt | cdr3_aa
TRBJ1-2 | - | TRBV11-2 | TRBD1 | TGTGCCAGCAGCCTCCGGACAGGGGACTATGGCTACACCTTC | CASSLRTGDYGYTF
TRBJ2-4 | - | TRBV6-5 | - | TGTGCCAGTAGATCATTGGGGGGGGGCCAAAACATTCAGTACTTC | CASRSLGGGQNIQYF
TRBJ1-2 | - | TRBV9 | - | TGTGCCAGCAGCACCCGGGACGGACTATTTATTAACTATGGCTACACCTTC | CASSTRDGLFINYGYTF
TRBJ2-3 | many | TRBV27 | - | TGTGCCAGCAGACTACCGAGCACAGATACGCAGTATTTT | CASRLPSTDTQYF
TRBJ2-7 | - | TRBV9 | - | TGTGCCAGCTCAGCACAGGGTTCCGAGCAGTACTTC | CASSAQGSEQYF
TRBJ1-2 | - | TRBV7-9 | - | TGTGCCAGCAGCTTACAGGGGCCGAGCTATGGCTACACCTTC | CASSLQGPSYGYTF
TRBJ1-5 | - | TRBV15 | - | TGTGCCACCAGACCGGAGAGAAGCAATCAGCCCCAGCATTTT | CATRPERSNQPQHF
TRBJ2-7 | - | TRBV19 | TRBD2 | TGTGCCAGTACCGCCGGGACTAGCGGGGGGTACTACGAGCAGTACTTC | CASTAGTSGGYYEQYF
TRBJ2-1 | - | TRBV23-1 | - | TGCGCCAGCAGTCATATAGGGAGCCAGCATTACAACAATGAGCAGTTCTTC | CASSHIGSQHYNNEQFF
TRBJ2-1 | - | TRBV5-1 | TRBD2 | TGCGCCAGCAGCTCGACTAGCGGGGGGGCCCACAATGAGCAGTTCTTC | CASSSTSGGAHNEQFF
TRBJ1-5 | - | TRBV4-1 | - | TGCGCCAGCAGCCAAGAGGGGGGCGGGGGTGCTAGCAATCAGCCCCAGCATTTT | CASSQEGGGGASNQPQHF
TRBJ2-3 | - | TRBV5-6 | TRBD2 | TGTGCCAGCAGCGCTGGGTCCCTAGCGGGAACAGATACGCAGTATTTT | CASSAGSLAGTDTQYF
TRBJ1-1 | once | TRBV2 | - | TGTGCCAGCAGTGAAATGAGGTCCACTGAAGCTTTCTTT | CASSEMRSTEAFF
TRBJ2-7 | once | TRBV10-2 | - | TGCGCCAGCAGCGGTACCAGGGCGAGGTCAACCTACGAGCAGTACTTC | CASSGTRARSTYEQYF
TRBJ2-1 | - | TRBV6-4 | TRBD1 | TGTGCCAGCAGTGAAGGGACAGGGGGCAATGAGCAGTTCTTC | CASSEGTGGNEQFF
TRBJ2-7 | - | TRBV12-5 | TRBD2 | TGTGCTAGTGGTCCCGGGGGGTTGAGGGACGAGCAGTACTTC | CASGPGGLRDEQYF
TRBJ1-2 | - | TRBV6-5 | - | TGTGCCAGCAGCCACACCCCTCCGCCCGACTTC | CASSHTPPPDF
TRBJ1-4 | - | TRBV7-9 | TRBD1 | TGTGCCAGCAGCCTCGGGACAGAAATTAATGAAAAACTGTTTTTT | CASSLGTEINEKLFF
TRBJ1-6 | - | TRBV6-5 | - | TGTGCCAGCAGTTACGGGACAACGGCCCTCCACTTT | CASSYGTTALHF
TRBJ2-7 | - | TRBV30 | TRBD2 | TGTGCCTGGAGTATAGGGCGGGGGGGCGACGAGCAGTACTTC | CAWSIGRGGDEQYF
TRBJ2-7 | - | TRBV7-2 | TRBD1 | TGTGCCAGCAGCCGGCAAGGGACAGTTACCTACGAGCAGTACTTC | CASSRQGTVTYEQYF
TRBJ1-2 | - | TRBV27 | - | TGTGCCAGCAGTTACGGGACACCGAACTATGGCTACACCTTC | CASSYGTPNYGYTF
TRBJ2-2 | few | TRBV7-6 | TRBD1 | TGTGCCAGCAGCTTCCCGACAGGGATCGGAAGGGAGCTGTTTTTT | CASSFPTGIGRELFF
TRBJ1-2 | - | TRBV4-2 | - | TGTGCCAGCAGCTCGCACGGGGGGCAAGCTAACTATGGCTACACCTTC | CASSSHGGQANYGYTF
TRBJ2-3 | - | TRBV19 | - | TGTGCCAGTAGTATACCGGGGATGGGCACAGATACGCAGTATTTT | CASSIPGMGTDTQYF
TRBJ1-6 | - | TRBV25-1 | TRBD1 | TGTGCCAGCAGTCACGGGTTTCAGGGGGTGGGTTCACCCCTCCACTTT | CASSHGFQGVGSPLHF
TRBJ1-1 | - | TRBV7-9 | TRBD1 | TGTGCCAGCAGCTTAGAGGGGGACAGGGGTACTGAAGCTTTCTTT | CASSLEGDRGTEAFF
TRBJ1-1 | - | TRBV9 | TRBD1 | TGTGCCAGCAGCATGTCTGGGGGGACAGATAACACTGAAGCTTTCTTT | CASSMSGGTDNTEAFF
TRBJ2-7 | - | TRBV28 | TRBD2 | TGTGCCAGCAGCCCCGCCGCAGCGGGAGACGAGCAGTACTTC | CASSPAAAGDEQYF
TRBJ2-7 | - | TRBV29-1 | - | TGCAGCGTTGAAGGGAGTAGCTACTACGAGCAGTACTTC | CSVEGSSYYEQYF
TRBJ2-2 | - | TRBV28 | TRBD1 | TGTGCCAGCAGCCGACCACAGGGGACGTTCGCCGGGGAGCTGTTTTTT | CASSRPQGTFAGELFF
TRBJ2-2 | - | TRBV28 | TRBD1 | TGTGCCAGCAGTTTAGAAGGACAGGGAAAGGCCGGGGAGCTGTTTTTT | CASSLEGQGKAGELFF
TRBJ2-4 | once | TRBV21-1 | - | TGTGCCAGCAGCAATTCGTCTGGACTAGCCAAAAACATTCAGTACTTC | CASSNSSGLAKNIQYF
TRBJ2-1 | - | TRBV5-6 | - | TGTGCCAGCAGCACACAGGGCAGAAATTACAATGAGCAGTTCTTC | CASSTQGRNYNEQFF
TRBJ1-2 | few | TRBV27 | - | TGTGCCAGCAGAGGATCAGCGATGGGCTACACCTTC | CASRGSAMGYTF
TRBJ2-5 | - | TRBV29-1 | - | TGCAGCGTTGACAGGCCAAGGCAAGAGACCCAGTACTTC | CSVDRPRQETQYF
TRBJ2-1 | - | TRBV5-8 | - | TGTGCCAGCAGCTTGGGACGGAGCTCCTACAATGAGCAGTTCTTC | CASSLGRSSYNEQFF
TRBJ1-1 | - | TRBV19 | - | TGTGCCAGTATTACCCTCGGGGGGAACACTGAAGCTTTCTTT | CASITLGGNTEAFF
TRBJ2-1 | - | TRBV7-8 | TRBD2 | TGTGCCAGCAGCCCTGGGACTAGCGGGAGAATCTACAATGAGCAGTTCTTC | CASSPGTSGRIYNEQFF
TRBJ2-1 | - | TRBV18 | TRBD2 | TGTGCCAGCTCGCCACCGGGACTAGCGGGGGGGCATGAGCAGTTCTTC | CASSPPGLAGGHEQFF
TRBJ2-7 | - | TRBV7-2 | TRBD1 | TGTGCCAGCAGCTACCTGACAGGGGGCTGGGAGCAGTACTTC | CASSYLTGGWEQYF
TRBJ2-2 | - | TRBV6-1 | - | TGTGCCAGCAGTGAATTACTGAGGGCCACCGGGGAGCTGTTTTTT | CASSELLRATGELFF
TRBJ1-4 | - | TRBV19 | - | TGTGCCAGTAGTGTCACGGACAGTCGGAATGAAAAACTGTTTTTT | CASSVTDSRNEKLFF
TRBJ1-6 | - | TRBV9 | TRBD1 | TGTGCCAGCAGGTTGGGGACAGGGAATAATTCACCCCTCCACTTT | CASRLGTGNNSPLHF
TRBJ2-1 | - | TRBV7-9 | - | TGTGCCAGCAGCCAGCCGAGGGTAAATGAGCAGTTCTTC | CASSQPRVNEQFF
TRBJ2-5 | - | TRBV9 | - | TGTGCCAGCAGCGTAGGTCAGGGGCAGGAGACCCAGTACTTC | CASSVGQGQETQYF
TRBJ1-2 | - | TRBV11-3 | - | TGTGCCAGCAGCTTAGATGAGGCAGGGGTTTCATGGGACTATGGCTACACCTTC | CASSLDEAGVSWDYGYTF
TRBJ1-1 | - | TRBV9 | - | TGTGCCAGCAGCCGCACAGACGGGGGGGACACTGAAGCTTTCTTT | CASSRTDGGDTEAFF
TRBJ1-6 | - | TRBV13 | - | TGTGCCAGCAGCCACCAAAACGGAGATAATTCACCCCTCCACTTT | CASSHQNGDNSPLHF
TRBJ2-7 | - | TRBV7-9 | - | TGTGCCAGCAGCCCGAGCTCCTACGAGCAGTACTTC | CASSPSSYEQYF
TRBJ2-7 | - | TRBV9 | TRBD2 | TGTGCCAGCAGCGTAGTAGCGGGGTCCTACGAGCAGTACTTC | CASSVVAGSYEQYF
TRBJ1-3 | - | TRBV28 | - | TGTGCCAGCAGCCGTATCCTCCCCAGAGACACCAAAAACACCATATATTTT | CASSRILPRDTKNTIYF
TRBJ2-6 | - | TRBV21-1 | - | TGTGCCCCCTATAGACAGGGTGACTCTGGGGCCAACGTCCTGACTTTC | CAPYRQGDSGANVLTF